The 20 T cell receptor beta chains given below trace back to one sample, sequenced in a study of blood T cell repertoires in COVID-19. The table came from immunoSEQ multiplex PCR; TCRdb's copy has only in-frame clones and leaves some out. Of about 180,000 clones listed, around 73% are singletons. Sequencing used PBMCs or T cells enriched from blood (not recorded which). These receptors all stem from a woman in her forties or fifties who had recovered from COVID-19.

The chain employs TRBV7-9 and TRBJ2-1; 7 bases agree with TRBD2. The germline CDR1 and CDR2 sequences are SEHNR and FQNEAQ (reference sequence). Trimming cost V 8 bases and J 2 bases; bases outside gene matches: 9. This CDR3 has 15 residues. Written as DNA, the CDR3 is TGTGCCAGCGGGAGGGGCCGGGGTCCCTACAATGAGCAGTTCTTC. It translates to CASGRGRGPYNEQFF.

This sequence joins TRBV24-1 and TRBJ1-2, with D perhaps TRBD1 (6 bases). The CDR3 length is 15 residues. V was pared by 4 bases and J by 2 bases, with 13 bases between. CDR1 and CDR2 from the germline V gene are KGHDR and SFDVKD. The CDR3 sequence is CATSDPKQGNYGYTF. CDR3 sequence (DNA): TGTGCCACCAGTGACCCGAAGCAGGGGAACTATGGCTACACCTTC.

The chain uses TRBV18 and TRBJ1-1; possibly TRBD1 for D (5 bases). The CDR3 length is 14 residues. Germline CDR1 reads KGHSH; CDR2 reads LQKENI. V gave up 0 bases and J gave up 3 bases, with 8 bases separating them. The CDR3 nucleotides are TGTGCCAGCTCACCACCCGGGGGTTACACTGAAGCTTTCTTT. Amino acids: CASSPPGGYTEAFF.

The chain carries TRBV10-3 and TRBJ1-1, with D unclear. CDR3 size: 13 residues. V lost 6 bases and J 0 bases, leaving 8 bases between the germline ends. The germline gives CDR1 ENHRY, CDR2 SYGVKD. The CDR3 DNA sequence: TGTGCCATCAGACAGTCTATGAACACTGAAGCTTTCTTT. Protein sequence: CAIRQSMNTEAFF.

For the CDR3, the DNA is TGTGCCACCAGTGATTCCCCGGGGGGGCCCAGGGGTGAGCAGTTCTTC. Translating gives CATSDSPGGPRGEQFF. V and J are TRBV24-1 and TRBJ2-1; 8 bases align to TRBD2. This CDR3 spans 16 amino acids. Germline V gene lookup returns CDR1 KGHDR and CDR2 SFDVKD. The junction had 11 bases not matched to a gene; V was cut back by 2 bases and J by 9 bases.

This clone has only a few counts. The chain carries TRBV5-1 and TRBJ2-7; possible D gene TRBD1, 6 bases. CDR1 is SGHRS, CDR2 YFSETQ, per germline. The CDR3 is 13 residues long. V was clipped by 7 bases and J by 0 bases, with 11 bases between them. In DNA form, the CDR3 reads TGCGCCAGCGGACAGCAAAGCTCCTACGAGCAGTACTTC. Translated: CASGQQSSYEQYF.

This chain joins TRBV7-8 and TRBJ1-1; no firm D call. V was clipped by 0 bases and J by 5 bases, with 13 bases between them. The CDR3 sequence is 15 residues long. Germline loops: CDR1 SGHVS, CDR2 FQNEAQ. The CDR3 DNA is TGTGCCAGCAGCTTAGCCGGGCCCCGGGGAACTGAAGCTTTCTTT. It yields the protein CASSLAGPRGTEAFF.

The CDR3 here is CSARTQGRTEAFF. CDR3 coding DNA: TGCAGCGCCCGCACACAGGGCCGGACTGAAGCTTTCTTT. The rearrangement links TRBV29-1 to TRBJ1-1; D possibly corresponds to TRBD1 (6 bases). The V end was cut by 7 bases, the J end by 5 bases, with 17 bases between. The CDR3 spans 13 residues. Germline V gene data show CDR1 as SQVTM and CDR2 as ANQGSEA.

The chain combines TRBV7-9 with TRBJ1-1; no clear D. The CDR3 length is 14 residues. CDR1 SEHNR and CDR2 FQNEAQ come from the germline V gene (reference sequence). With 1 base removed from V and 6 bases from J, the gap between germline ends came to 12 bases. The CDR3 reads CASSLGGALAEAFF. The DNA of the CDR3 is TGTGCCAGCAGCTTAGGAGGAGCCTTGGCTGAAGCTTTCTTT. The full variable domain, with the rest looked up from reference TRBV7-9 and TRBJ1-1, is DTGVSQNPRHKITKRGQNVTFRCDPISEHNRLYWYRQTLGQGPEFLTYFQNEAQLEKSRLLSDRFSAERPKGSFSTLEIQRTEQGDSAMYLCASSLGGALAEAFFGQGTRLTVV.

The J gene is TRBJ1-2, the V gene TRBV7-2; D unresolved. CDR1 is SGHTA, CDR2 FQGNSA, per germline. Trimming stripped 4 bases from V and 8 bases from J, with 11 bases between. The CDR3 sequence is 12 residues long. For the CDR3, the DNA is TGTGCCAGCAGCTCGTATTCCCCGGGCTACACCTTC. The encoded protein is CASSSYSPGYTF.

Written as DNA, the CDR3 is TGTGCCAGCAGCGACAGGCGGCTCGATACGCAGTATTTT. This translates into CASSDRRLDTQYF. The chain carries TRBV9 and TRBJ2-3, with D perhaps matching TRBD1 (5 bases). Germline-derived CDR1 and CDR2 are SGDLS and YYNGEE. The CDR3 is 13 amino acids. V was pared by 3 bases and J by 6 bases, with 11 bases between.

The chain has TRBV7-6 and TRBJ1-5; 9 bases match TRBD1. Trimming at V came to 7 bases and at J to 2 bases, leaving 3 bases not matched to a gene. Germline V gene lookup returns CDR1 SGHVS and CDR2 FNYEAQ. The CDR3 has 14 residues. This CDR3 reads CASIGTGRNQPQHF. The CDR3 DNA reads TGTGCCAGCATCGGGACAGGGCGCAATCAGCCCCAGCATTTT.

The CDR3 nucleotides are TGTGCCACCAGTGAAGGGGGTACTGAAGCTTTCTTT. It yields the protein CATSEGGTEAFF. The chain couples TRBV24-1 to TRBJ1-1, with a weak D call TRBD1 (6 bases). The CDR3 length is 12 residues. Per the germline V gene, CDR1 is KGHDR and CDR2 is SFDVKD. Trimming cost V 4 bases and J 5 bases, with 7 bases left between them.

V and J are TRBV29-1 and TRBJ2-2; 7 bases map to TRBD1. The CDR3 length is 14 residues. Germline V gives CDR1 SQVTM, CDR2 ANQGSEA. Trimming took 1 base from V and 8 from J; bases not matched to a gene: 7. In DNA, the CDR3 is TGCAGCGTTGAAGGAGACAGGGCTTCGGGGGAGCTGTTTTTT. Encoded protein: CSVEGDRASGELFF.

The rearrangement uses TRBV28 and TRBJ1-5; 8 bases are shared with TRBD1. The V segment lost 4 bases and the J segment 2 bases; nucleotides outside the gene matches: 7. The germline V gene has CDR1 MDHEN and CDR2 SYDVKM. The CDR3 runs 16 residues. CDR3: CASSSPGGVGNQPQHF. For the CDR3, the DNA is TGTGCCAGCAGTTCACCAGGGGGCGTAGGCAATCAGCCCCAGCATTTT.

The CDR3 DNA follows: TGTGCCAGCACCTGGGGCGGGGGGACCGGGGAGCTGTTTTTT. It specifies CASTWGGGTGELFF. This chain joins TRBV28 and TRBJ2-2, with TRBD2 identical over 8 bases. This CDR3 is built from 14 residues. With V trimmed by 7 bases and J by 5 bases, 6 bases remained unmatched. Germline assignment: CDR1 MDHEN and CDR2 SYDVKM.

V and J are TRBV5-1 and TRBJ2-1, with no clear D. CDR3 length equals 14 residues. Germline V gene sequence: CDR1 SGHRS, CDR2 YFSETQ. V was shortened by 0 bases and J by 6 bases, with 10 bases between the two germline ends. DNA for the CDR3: TGCGCCAGCAGCTTGGACTTCCCCCCCAATGAGCAGTTCTTC. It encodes CASSLDFPPNEQFF.

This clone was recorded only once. CDR3 residues: CASTGGQGQETQYF. The CDR3 region has the DNA TGTGCCAGCACCGGCGGACAGGGGCAAGAGACCCAGTACTTC. The J gene is TRBJ2-5, the V gene TRBV28; TRBD1 matches at 9 bases. The CDR3 covers 14 residues. CDR1 MDHEN and CDR2 SYDVKM come from the germline V gene. V lost 7 bases, J lost 2 bases, and 5 bases stayed unmatched.

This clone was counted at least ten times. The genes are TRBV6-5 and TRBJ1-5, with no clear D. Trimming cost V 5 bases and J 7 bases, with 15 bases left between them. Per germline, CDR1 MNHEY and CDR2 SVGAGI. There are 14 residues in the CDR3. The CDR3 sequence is CASSRLPSSQPQHF. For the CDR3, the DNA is TGTGCCAGCAGTCGACTACCTTCTTCCCAGCCCCAGCATTTT.

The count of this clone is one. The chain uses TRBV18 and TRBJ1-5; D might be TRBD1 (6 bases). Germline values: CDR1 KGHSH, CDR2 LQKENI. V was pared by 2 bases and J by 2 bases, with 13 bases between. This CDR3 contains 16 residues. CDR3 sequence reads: CASSPNRAGGNQPQHF. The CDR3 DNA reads TGTGCCAGCTCACCAAACAGGGCGGGCGGCAATCAGCCCCAGCATTTT.